This T cell receptor beta chain derives from a study of technical replicates of blood from a few donors. Method: immunoSEQ multiplex PCR; TCRdb's copy keeps in-frame clones and lacks some. The sample lists 74,000 or so clones, 90% to 98% occurring once. This TCR derives from a human donor in good health. The sequenced sample was T cells isolated from PBMCs.

The CDR3 DNA follows: TGTGCCAGCAGGATGACAGGGTCCGGTGAAGCTTTCTTT. Its translation is CASRMTGSGEAFF. The gene calls are TRBV2 and TRBJ1-1; 7 bases are a match to TRBD1. V lost 6 bases to trimming and J lost 7 bases; unmatched junction nucleotides: 8. The germline V gene encodes CDR1 SNHLY and CDR2 FYNNEI. CDR3 size: 13 residues.